A selection of T cell receptor beta chains follows, all from one sample in a study of T cell repertoires in cytomegalovirus infection. TCRdb fed the reads into MiXCR, producing one record per CDR3 protein. The sample carries around 450,000 distinct CDR3 sequences, 11% recorded once. The sample comprised PBMCs. These receptors came from a human donor in good health (CMV status not recorded). Some clones in this sample may be carry-over from other donors' samples. The CDR3 runs from the conserved cysteine through the conserved F or W. A D gene is named only where the DNA matches it firmly. Clone size is given for some rows only: seen once, a few or many times, or a class if the clone is expanded.

>TRBD2|TRBV7-9|many|TRBJ2-3
TGTGCCAGCAGCTTACAGCGGGGAAGAACAGATACGCAGTATTTT
CASSLQRGRTDTQYF
>TRBD1|TRBV6-2/TRBV6-3|many|TRBJ1-6
TGTGCCAGCACTACCGGGACAGACCCTTCACCCCTCCACTTT
CASTTGTDPSPLHF
>TRBD2|TRBV28|many|TRBJ2-1
TGTGCCAGCAGGCAACCGGGACTAGCGGGAGGAAATGAGCAGTTCTTC
CASRQPGLAGGNEQFF
>TRBD1|TRBV7-8|many|TRBJ2-3
TGTGCCAGCAGCCCCCGAGAGGGGGCAACAGATACGCAGTATTTT
CASSPREGATDTQYF
>TRBD2|TRBV28|.|TRBJ2-1
TGTGCCAGCAGTAACGGACTAGCGGGAAAGTCCTACAATGAGCAGTTCTTC
CASSNGLAGKSYNEQFF
>.|TRBV7-2|many|TRBJ1-5
TGTGCCAGCAGCTTAGTGCTGGCGGGCCGCACCCCCAATCAGCCCCAGCATTTT
CASSLVLAGRTPNQPQHF
>.|TRBV19|.|TRBJ2-7
TGTGCCAGTTCCCCCCAGGTGATTACCTACGAGCAGTACTTC
CASSPQVITYEQYF
>.|TRBV12-3/TRBV12-4|many|TRBJ1-4
TGTGCCAGCACGAGGAGAGCCACAACTAATGAAAAACTGTTTTTT
CASTRRATTNEKLFF
>.|TRBV20-1|.|TRBJ1-1
TGCAGTGCTCGTCGGATAATGAACACTGAAGCTTTCTTT
CSARRIMNTEAFF
>.|TRBV28|many|TRBJ2-1
TGTGCCAGTCGGGACGGGATGCACAATGAGCAGTTCTTC
CASRDGMHNEQFF
>.|TRBV5-4|many|TRBJ1-2
TGTGCCAGCAGCTTGAATGGGGGACAAGATTATGGCTACACCTTC
CASSLNGGQDYGYTF
>.|TRBV27|.|TRBJ1-4
TGTGCCAGCAGTTTAGGACGGGGTGAAAAACTGTTTTTT
CASSLGRGEKLFF